This TCR beta chain appears in the sequencing data of a study of spatial heterogeneity in lung cancer. Specified time point: sample taken at primary tumor resection. No cell sorting; template was whole RNA from tumor, lung tissue or PBMC. Every cDNA TCR molecule received its own unique molecular identifier. TCRdb reprocessed the 5' RACE reads via MiXCR and lists one record per CDR3 protein. The table lists 4,700 or so distinct CDR3 sequences, about a fifth of them singletons, with 23% in the top ten. This clonotype is labeled medium-sized. This CDR3 region has 13 residues. Between the trimmed V and J ends, which lost 4 bases and 8 bases, there was a span of 14 bases. Looked up from germline, CDR1 is MNHEY and CDR2 is SMNVEV (reference sequence).

The sample consisted of normal lung tissue next to the tumor, taken at surgery. The receptor's source is a female donor with early-stage non-small cell lung cancer. The rearrangement joins TRBV27 to TRBJ1-1; TRBD1 might be the D (6 bases). In DNA form, the CDR3 reads TGTGCCAGCAGTTCCCCCTGGGACAACGAAGCTTTCTTT. Translating gives CASSSPWDNEAFF.